Listed below are T cell receptor beta chains from one sample, sequenced in a study of blood T cell repertoires in COVID-19. TCRdb's table, derived via immunoSEQ multiplex PCR, lists solely in-frame clones and lacks some. This table holds roughly 250,000 clones, around 85% found once. Source material: peripheral blood. These TCRs come from a woman aged 55 to 70 with active or convalescent COVID-19. CDR3s include the opening cysteine and the closing phenylalanine or tryptophan. D genes are given only for firm matches. Only some rows state a clone size, as once, few, many or a class for expanded clones.

V gene: TRBV24-1
clone size: NA
J gene: TRBJ1-4
D gene: TRBD1
CDR3 DNA: TGTGCCACCAGTGAGTGGACAGGGGGCGGTGAAAAACTGTTTTTT
CDR3 protein: CATSEWTGGGEKLFF

V gene: TRBV5-1
clone size: NA
J gene: TRBJ2-3
D gene: TRBD1
CDR3 DNA: TGCGCCAGCAGCCGCGGACAGGGGACAGATACGCAGTATTTT
CDR3 protein: CASSRGQGTDTQYF

V gene: TRBV27
clone size: NA
J gene: TRBJ1-1
D gene: NA
CDR3 DNA: TGTGCCAGCAGGCCCCTTTGGGGGGGCGACACTGAAGCTTTCTTT
CDR3 protein: CASRPLWGGDTEAFF

V gene: TRBV4-2
clone size: NA
J gene: TRBJ1-1
D gene: TRBD1
CDR3 DNA: TGTGCCAGCAGCCAGAGAACAGGGGTGGGCACTGAAGCTTTCTTT
CDR3 protein: CASSQRTGVGTEAFF

V gene: TRBV30
clone size: NA
J gene: TRBJ1-2
D gene: TRBD1
CDR3 DNA: TGTGCCTGGAGTGAAACAGGGGCTGCTAACTATGGCTACACCTTC
CDR3 protein: CAWSETGAANYGYTF

V gene: TRBV6-6
clone size: NA
J gene: TRBJ1-5
D gene: NA
CDR3 DNA: TGTGCCAGCAGTTTCACGGGGGGGAGCAATCAGCCCCAGCATTTT
CDR3 protein: CASSFTGGSNQPQHF

V gene: TRBV10-3
clone size: NA
J gene: TRBJ2-7
D gene: NA
CDR3 DNA: TGTGCCATCAGTGGGACGGGGAGCTCCTACGAGCAGTACTTC
CDR3 protein: CAISGTGSSYEQYF

V gene: TRBV11-2
clone size: NA
J gene: TRBJ1-6
D gene: NA
CDR3 DNA: TGTGCCAGCAGCGGAACAGGTCTTTATTCACCCCTCCACTTT
CDR3 protein: CASSGTGLYSPLHF

V gene: TRBV11-3
clone size: NA
J gene: TRBJ2-3
D gene: TRBD2
CDR3 DNA: TGTGCCAGCACGTCTAGCGGCCGCACAGATACGCAGTATTTT
CDR3 protein: CASTSSGRTDTQYF

V gene: TRBV19
clone size: few
J gene: TRBJ1-6
D gene: TRBD1
CDR3 DNA: TGTGCCAGTAGTCCAACCGGACAGGGAAATTCACCCCTCCACTTT
CDR3 protein: CASSPTGQGNSPLHF

V gene: TRBV7-9
clone size: NA
J gene: TRBJ2-1
D gene: NA
CDR3 DNA: TGTGCCAGCAGCTTAGTAGGTCGGGGTCAGGATGAGCAGTTCTTC
CDR3 protein: CASSLVGRGQDEQFF

V gene: TRBV4-1
clone size: NA
J gene: TRBJ1-1
D gene: NA
CDR3 DNA: TGCGCCAGCAGCCTAAACCGGGACATGAACACTGAAGCTTTCTTT
CDR3 protein: CASSLNRDMNTEAFF

V gene: TRBV2
clone size: NA
J gene: TRBJ1-5
D gene: TRBD1
CDR3 DNA: TGTGCCAGCAGAATGGGGACAGGGGCACGTCAGCCCCAGCATTTT
CDR3 protein: CASRMGTGARQPQHF

V gene: TRBV5-1
clone size: NA
J gene: TRBJ2-3
D gene: NA
CDR3 DNA: TGCGCCAGCAGCCCGCGCCAAACTAGCACAGATACGCAGTATTTT
CDR3 protein: CASSPRQTSTDTQYF

V gene: TRBV7-8
clone size: once
J gene: TRBJ2-1
D gene: NA
CDR3 DNA: TGTGCCAGCAGCACGACGAACCGGGTCACCTCCTACAATGAGCAGTTCTTC
CDR3 protein: CASSTTNRVTSYNEQFF

V gene: TRBV5-1
clone size: NA
J gene: TRBJ2-1
D gene: TRBD2
CDR3 DNA: TGCGCCAGCAGCTCGTCAGGACTAGACAATGAGCAGTTCTTC
CDR3 protein: CASSSSGLDNEQFF

V gene: TRBV6-6
clone size: NA
J gene: TRBJ2-7
D gene: NA
CDR3 DNA: TGTGCCAGCAGTTTAATTCGACAGGCAGAGGACGAGCAGTACTTC
CDR3 protein: CASSLIRQAEDEQYF

V gene: TRBV3-1/TRBV3-2
clone size: few
J gene: TRBJ1-3
D gene: TRBD1
CDR3 DNA: TGTGCCAGCAGCCATCGCGGACAGGGCTCTGGAAACACCATATATTTT
CDR3 protein: CASSHRGQGSGNTIYF

V gene: TRBV7-2
clone size: once
J gene: TRBJ1-2
D gene: TRBD1
CDR3 DNA: TGTGCCAGCAGCTTATCCCCGGGACAGGGGGCGCAACGGGGTGGCTACACCTTC
CDR3 protein: CASSLSPGQGAQRGGYTF

V gene: TRBV5-1
clone size: NA
J gene: TRBJ2-1
D gene: TRBD1
CDR3 DNA: TGCGCCAGCAGCTTGGGAGGGACAGGGATTCGGGATGAGCAGTTCTTC
CDR3 protein: CASSLGGTGIRDEQFF

V gene: TRBV15
clone size: NA
J gene: TRBJ1-4
D gene: TRBD1
CDR3 DNA: TGTGCCACCAGCCGGGGACAGGATGAAAAACTGTTTTTT
CDR3 protein: CATSRGQDEKLFF

V gene: TRBV7-9
clone size: NA
J gene: TRBJ2-6
D gene: TRBD1
CDR3 DNA: TGTGCCAGCAGCTCAACCAGGGGGCCTGGGGCCAACGTCCTGACTTTC
CDR3 protein: CASSSTRGPGANVLTF

V gene: TRBV24-1
clone size: NA
J gene: TRBJ2-1
D gene: TRBD2
CDR3 DNA: TGTGCCACCAGTGGTTCTAGCGGGAGGGCAGGTGAGCAGTTCTTC
CDR3 protein: CATSGSSGRAGEQFF

V gene: TRBV2
clone size: NA
J gene: TRBJ2-7
D gene: TRBD2
CDR3 DNA: TGTGCCAGCGCCCGGACTAGGGGCTACGAGCAGTACTTC
CDR3 protein: CASARTRGYEQYF

V gene: TRBV2
clone size: NA
J gene: TRBJ1-4
D gene: NA
CDR3 DNA: TGTGCCAGCTCAAGCGTTTGGGAAAAACTGTTTTTT
CDR3 protein: CASSSVWEKLFF

V gene: TRBV10-3
clone size: NA
J gene: TRBJ2-1
D gene: NA
CDR3 DNA: TGTGCCATCAGTGAGTCGAGAGCTAGCCATCTTCGCGATGAGCAGTTCTTC
CDR3 protein: CAISESRASHLRDEQFF

V gene: TRBV19
clone size: once
J gene: TRBJ2-7
D gene: NA
CDR3 DNA: TGTGCCAGTAGTATGGGAGCAGGGGCCTTCTACGAGCAGTACTTC
CDR3 protein: CASSMGAGAFYEQYF

V gene: TRBV7-2
clone size: NA
J gene: TRBJ2-1
D gene: TRBD2
CDR3 DNA: TGTGCCAGCAGCTTAGCTGCCGGGGGGGCCTACAATGAGCAGTTCTTC
CDR3 protein: CASSLAAGGAYNEQFF

V gene: TRBV24-1
clone size: NA
J gene: TRBJ1-1
D gene: NA
CDR3 DNA: TGTGCCACCAGTGAGCGGGGTAGGACTGAAGCTTTCTTT
CDR3 protein: CATSERGRTEAFF